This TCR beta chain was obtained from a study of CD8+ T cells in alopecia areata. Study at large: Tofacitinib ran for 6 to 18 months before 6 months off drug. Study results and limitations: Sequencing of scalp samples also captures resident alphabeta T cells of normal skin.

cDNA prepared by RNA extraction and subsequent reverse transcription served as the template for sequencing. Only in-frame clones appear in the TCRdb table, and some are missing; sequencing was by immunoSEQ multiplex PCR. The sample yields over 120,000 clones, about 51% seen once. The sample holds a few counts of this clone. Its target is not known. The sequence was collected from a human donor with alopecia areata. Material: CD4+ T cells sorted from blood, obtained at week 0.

This CDR3 is CSVEGGQYF. The CDR3 nucleotides are TGCAGCGTTGAAGGGGGCCAGTACTTC. This chain uses TRBV29-1 with TRBJ2-5, with D uncertain. This CDR3 contains 9 residues. Looked up from germline, CDR1 is SQVTM and CDR2 is ANQGSEA. V dropped 1 base and J dropped 10 bases, with 4 bases sitting between them.